The 31 T cell receptor beta chains below all came from one sample that was sequenced in a study of cytomegalovirus exposure and HLA in healthy donors. It was with 60 Vbeta and 13 Jbeta primers that the PCR ran. Repertoires were generated with immunoSEQ multiplex PCR, while TCRdb's copy carries only in-frame clones and drops some. The repertoire includes around 120,000 clones, just under 75% of them detected once, and roughly 2.5% sits in the top ten. Material: PBMCs. The receptors were sampled from a man aged 45 to 65 in good health and CMV-seropositive.

The rearrangement links TRBV2 to TRBJ2-5, with D tentatively TRBD2 (5 bases). V was trimmed by 7 bases and J by 3 bases, leaving 12 bases between them. The V gene's germline CDR1 is SNHLY and CDR2 FYNNEI. The CDR3 length is 13 residues. The CDR3 protein is CASTEGFEETQYF. The DNA for the CDR3 is TGTGCCAGCACTGAGGGCTTCGAAGAGACCCAGTACTTC.

The J gene is TRBJ2-7, the V gene TRBV7-3; 9 bases map to TRBD1. The CDR3 runs 16 residues. Trimming took 0 bases from V and 6 from J; bases not matched to a gene: 9. From germline, CDR1 is SGHTA and CDR2 FQGTGA. The CDR3 coding sequence is TGTGCCAGCAGCTTAACGGGGGGACAGGGAGATCGCGAGCAGTACTTC. This codes for CASSLTGGQGDREQYF.

The count of this clone is one. V usage is TRBV19 and J usage is TRBJ2-7; 10 positions match TRBD1. CDR1 and CDR2 (germline): LNHDA, SQIVND (reference sequence). With 5 bases clipped from V and 3 bases from J, the junction kept 10 bases outside the gene matches. This CDR3 is built from 16 residues. The CDR3 DNA reads TGTGCCAGTAGTCCCCCTCCGGGACAGGGGCGCTACGAGCAGTACTTC. Translation gives CASSPPPGQGRYEQYF.

This clone was detected a few times. V is TRBV18 and J is TRBJ2-5; D unresolved. This CDR3 has 14 residues. Between the trimmed V and J ends, which lost 2 bases and 3 bases, there was a span of 10 bases. CDR1 and CDR2 from the germline V gene are KGHSH and LQKENI. The chain's CDR3 is CASSPTAAEETQYF. The CDR3 nucleotides are TGTGCCAGCTCACCAACGGCGGCGGAAGAGACCCAGTACTTC.

The V call is TRBV18, the J call TRBJ2-2; 8 nucleotides line up with TRBD1. The CDR3 is made up of 15 amino acids. V lost 6 bases, J lost 1 base, and 4 bases stayed unmatched. Germline V gene sequence: CDR1 KGHSH, CDR2 LQKENI. CDR3 nucleotide sequence: TGTGCCAGCTCTCTTGGACAGGGGAACACCGGGGAGCTGTTTTTT. Translating it yields CASSLGQGNTGELFF.

Points on this clone: Other DNA sequences in the sample encode the same CDR3. The chain recombines TRBV5-1 with TRBJ1-3, with 7 bases that match TRBD1. This CDR3 is 15 amino acids long. The V gene end was trimmed by 0 bases and the J gene end by 2 bases; junction bases not matched to a gene: 2. Germline CDR1 SGHRS, CDR2 YFSETQ. CDR3 sequence: CASSLGQGAGNTIYF. For the CDR3, the DNA is TGCGCCAGCAGCTTGGGACAGGGCGCTGGAAACACCATATATTTT.

This clone appeared once. This same CDR3 is encoded by further DNA sequences in the sample. This chain connects TRBV27 to TRBJ1-1, with D hard to call. CDR1 is MNHEY and CDR2 is SMNVEV in the germline V gene (reference sequence). The CDR3 has 13 residues. V dropped 5 bases and J dropped 1 base, with 8 bases sitting between them. This CDR3 is CASSPRSNTEAFF. The CDR3 DNA sequence: TGTGCCAGCAGTCCCAGATCGAACACTGAAGCTTTCTTT.

The chain recombines TRBV19 with TRBJ2-1; TRBD2 matches at 8 bases. After removal of 3 bases from V and 6 bases from J, the junction contained 4 bases not matched to a gene. The germline CDR1 and CDR2 sequences are LNHDA and SQIVND (reference sequence). The CDR3 has 14 amino acids. CDR3 amino acids: CASSIRGGGNEQFF. Written as DNA, the CDR3 is TGTGCCAGTAGTATCCGGGGGGGCGGCAATGAGCAGTTCTTC. Variable domain in full (rest from reference TRBV19 and TRBJ2-1): DGGITQSPKYLFRKEGQNVTLSCEQNLNHDAMYWYRQDPGQGLRLIYYSQIVNDFQKGDIAEGYSVSREKKESFPLTVTSAQKNPTAFYLCASSIRGGGNEQFFGPGTRLTVL.

V is TRBV6-5 and J is TRBJ2-1, with D possibly being TRBD1 (5 bases). V dropped 2 bases and J dropped 6 bases, with 14 bases sitting between them. The CDR3 has 15 amino acids. Germline V lookup: CDR1 MNHEY, CDR2 SVGAGI. The DNA of the CDR3 is TGTGCCAGCAGTTACAGCAGGGTGTTAATCAATGAGCAGTTCTTC. It translates to CASSYSRVLINEQFF.

The rearrangement links TRBV9 to TRBJ2-3; possible D gene TRBD1, 6 bases. The length of the CDR3 is 15 residues. V shed 3 bases and J shed 9 bases, with 20 bases lying between them. CDR1 is SGDLS and CDR2 is YYNGEE in the germline V gene. The CDR3 DNA is TGTGCCAGCAGCGCACCTAGGGGGACAAGGGAAACGCAGTATTTT. Amino acids: CASSAPRGTRETQYF.

In DNA form, the CDR3 reads TGTGCCAGCAGCCCCGGACTAGCGGGGGCCGGGGCAGATACGCAGTATTTT. It encodes CASSPGLAGAGADTQYF. V is TRBV5-6 and J is TRBJ2-3; 13 bases line up with TRBD2. The germline V gene has CDR1 SGHDT and CDR2 YYEEEE. With 4 bases clipped from V and 4 bases from J, the junction kept 9 bases outside the gene matches. CDR3 size: 17 residues.

This clone was observed a handful of times. The chain employs TRBV2 and TRBJ1-1, with 8 bases aligning to TRBD1. CDR3 size: 15 residues. Germline V CDR1 and CDR2: SNHLY, FYNNEI. V was clipped by 5 bases and J by 4 bases; unmatched bases: 9. Here the CDR3 DNA reads TGTGCCAGCAGTCTGACAGGGGAGAAGAGCACTGAAGCTTTCTTT. It translates to CASSLTGEKSTEAFF.

The chain links TRBV19 to TRBJ2-1, with 7 bases identical to TRBD2. Per the germline V gene, CDR1 is LNHDA and CDR2 is SQIVND (reference sequence). J gave up 1 base and V 9 bases, and 6 bases lay outside the gene matches. The CDR3 sequence is 14 residues long. CDR3 region: CASSERGSYNEQFF. Here the CDR3 DNA reads TGTGCCAGCTCTGAGCGGGGTTCCTACAATGAGCAGTTCTTC.

The sample holds a few counts of this clone. V gene TRBV6-5 combines with J gene TRBJ1-1; the match to TRBD1 covers 9 bases. Germline V gives CDR1 MNHEY, CDR2 SVGAGI. J gave up 5 bases and V 0 bases, and 4 bases lay outside the gene matches. The CDR3 is made up of 15 amino acids. CDR3 protein: CASSYSTGGITEAFF. CDR3 nucleotide sequence: TGTGCCAGCAGTTACTCGACAGGGGGTATTACTGAAGCTTTCTTT.

The chain combines TRBV11-1 with TRBJ1-1; tentative D call: TRBD1 (6 bases). Germline lookup yields CDR1 SGHAT and CDR2 FQDESV (reference sequence). This CDR3 contains 15 residues. Trimming cost V 5 bases and J 5 bases, with 18 bases left between them. CDR3 residues: CASSLGRGARTEAFF. In nucleotides, the CDR3 is TGTGCCAGCAGCCTCGGGCGGGGGGCGAGGACTGAAGCTTTCTTT.

J is TRBJ2-5 and V is TRBV11-2; possible D gene TRBD1, 5 bases. CDR3 length equals 14 residues. With 4 bases removed from V and 5 bases from J, the gap between germline ends came to 14 bases. From germline, CDR1 is SGHAT and CDR2 FQNNGV. The CDR3 protein is CASSSNQGFETQYF. Written as DNA, the CDR3 is TGTGCCAGCAGCTCTAATCAGGGTTTTGAGACCCAGTACTTC.

The chain carries TRBV19 and TRBJ2-1; 9 bases align to TRBD1. V shed 5 bases and J 3 bases; nucleotides not matched to a gene: 5. The CDR3 sequence is 15 residues long. Looked up from germline, CDR1 is LNHDA and CDR2 is SQIVND (reference sequence). CDR3 region: CASSQTGGIYNEQFF. The DNA for the CDR3 is TGTGCCAGTAGTCAGACAGGGGGGATCTACAATGAGCAGTTCTTC. The full variable domain, with the rest looked up from reference TRBV19 and TRBJ2-1, is DGGITQSPKYLFRKEGQNVTLSCEQNLNHDAMYWYRQDPGQGLRLIYYSQIVNDFQKGDIAEGYSVSREKKESFPLTVTSAQKNPTAFYLCASSQTGGIYNEQFFGPGTRLTVL.

V gene TRBV4-1 combines with J gene TRBJ2-3, with 7 bases lining up with TRBD2. Germline V CDR1 and CDR2: MGHRA, YSYEKL. J gave up 0 bases and V 4 bases, and 7 bases lay outside the gene matches. This CDR3 comprises 16 residues. In DNA, the CDR3 is TGCGCCAGCAGCCCAAGCGGGAAGATTAGCACAGATACGCAGTATTTT. Protein product: CASSPSGKISTDTQYF.

This clone was seen a few times. Compared with germline, one end of the junction differs, possibly owing to a read error. The rearrangement links TRBV19 to TRBJ2-5; 9 bases fit TRBD1. The CDR3 has 14 residues. Germline V CDR1 and CDR2: LNHDA, SQIVND (reference sequence). The CDR3: CASSIGQGQETQYF. CDR3 DNA: TGTGCCAGTAGCATAGGACAGGGGCAAGAGACCCAGTACTTC.

V usage is TRBV7-2 and J usage is TRBJ1-5, with 8 nucleotides matching TRBD1. The germline V gene has CDR1 SGHTA and CDR2 FQGNSA. This CDR3 contains 14 residues. Losses at the gene ends were 7 bases for V and 6 bases for J; bases not matched to a gene: 8. DNA for the CDR3: TGTGCCAGCACCGATGACAGGGGCGGTCAGCCCCAGCATTTT. This encodes CASTDDRGGQPQHF.

The rearrangement uses TRBV6-1 and TRBJ2-1; 9 bases are a match to TRBD2. V shed 0 bases and J 4 bases; nucleotides not matched to a gene: 13. CDR3 size: 19 residues. Germline CDR1 is MNHNS and CDR2 is SASEGT. CDR3 in amino acids: CASSEAIPSASGKYNEQFF. CDR3 in DNA: TGTGCCAGCAGTGAAGCGATCCCGTCGGCTAGCGGGAAATACAATGAGCAGTTCTTC.

The chain employs TRBV5-1 and TRBJ2-1; maybe TRBD1 (5 bases). The CDR3 consists of 16 residues. CDR1 SGHRS and CDR2 YFSETQ come from the germline V gene. Trimming stripped 4 bases from V and 9 bases from J, with 23 bases between. CDR3 loop: CASSPPGPSRGSEQFF. CDR3 nucleotides: TGCGCCAGCAGCCCCCCCGGCCCGTCTAGGGGCAGTGAGCAGTTCTTC.

This clone was counted between two and nine times. One end of the junction fails to match germline, which may point to a read error. Within the sample, other DNA sequences also encode this same CDR3. The J gene is TRBJ2-2, the V gene TRBV5-1; 8 positions agree with TRBD1. CDR1 is SGHRS, CDR2 YFSETQ, per germline. CDR3 size: 15 residues. CDR3 sequence (DNA): TGCGCCAGCAGTTTGGACAGGGCCGACACCGGGGAGCTGTTTTTT. It specifies CASSLDRADTGELFF.

This clone showed up just a few times. The rearrangement joins TRBV19 to TRBJ2-5, with TRBD1 matching over 7 bases. Germline values: CDR1 LNHDA, CDR2 SQIVND (reference sequence). The CDR3 is made up of 12 amino acids. Trimming took 10 bases from V and 3 from J; bases not matched to a gene: 5. CDR3: CATTGTEETQYF. The CDR3 DNA reads TGTGCCACCACCGGGACAGAAGAGACCCAGTACTTC.

This clone was seen a few times. The V gene is TRBV28, the J gene TRBJ1-6; 8 bases match TRBD1. The V segment lost 4 bases and the J segment 7 bases; nucleotides outside the gene matches: 6. The CDR3 runs 15 residues. The germline V gene has CDR1 MDHEN and CDR2 SYDVKM. The CDR3 DNA reads TGTGCCAGCAGTTCCTGGACAGGGACAAATTCACCCCTCCACTTT. Encoded protein: CASSSWTGTNSPLHF.

On this clone itself: A junction boundary mismatches the germline segment, possibly from a read error. The gene calls are TRBV30 and TRBJ2-3, with TRBD2 matching over 9 bases. Germline V gene sequence: CDR1 GTSNPN, CDR2 SVGIG (reference sequence). The CDR3 contains 17 residues. The CDR3 here is CAWSVPGGRGSTNTQYF. Written as DNA, the CDR3 is TGTGCCTGGAGTGTGCCCGGCGGGAGGGGGAGCACAAATACGCAGTATTTT.

The chain recombines TRBV2 with TRBJ2-1, with 10 nucleotides matching TRBD2. With V trimmed by 8 bases and J by 7 bases, 14 bases remained unmatched. Germline CDR1 and CDR2: SNHLY and FYNNEI. The CDR3 spans 16 residues. CDR3 coding DNA: TGTGCCAGCGGCTACCTAGCGGGAGCGGCCCAGAATGAGCAGTTCTTC. It encodes CASGYLAGAAQNEQFF. Full variable domain (rest looked up from reference TRBV2 and TRBJ2-1): EPEVTQTPSHQVTQMGQEVILRCVPISNHLYFYWYRQILGQKVEFLVSFYNNEISEKSEIFDDQFSVERPDGSNFTLKIRSTKLEDSAMYFCASGYLAGAAQNEQFFGPGTRLTVL.

This clone was observed once. This chain uses TRBV6-5 with TRBJ2-7, with 10 bases lining up with TRBD2. Germline V gene data show CDR1 as MNHEY and CDR2 as SVGAGI. V gave up 5 bases and J gave up 2 bases; unmatched junction bases: 6. The CDR3 is made up of 15 amino acids. CDR3 residues: CASSQGLATTYEQYF. The DNA of the CDR3 is TGTGCCAGCAGTCAGGGACTAGCGACAACCTACGAGCAGTACTTC.

The rearrangement joins TRBV15 to TRBJ2-3, with 10 bases aligning to TRBD2. V was pared by 2 bases and J by 4 bases, with 6 bases of the junction left unmatched. CDR1 is LNHNV and CDR2 is YYDKDF in the germline V gene (reference sequence). The CDR3 spans 16 residues. CDR3: CATSRLAGVDSDTQYF. CDR3 sequence (DNA): TGTGCCACCAGCAGACTAGCGGGAGTTGATTCAGATACGCAGTATTTT.

The chain links TRBV5-8 to TRBJ1-5; D remains unclear. Germline V gives CDR1 SGHTS, CDR2 YDEGEE. Between the trimmed V and J ends, which lost 3 bases and 2 bases, there was a span of 15 bases. There are 16 residues in the CDR3. The CDR3 DNA reads as TGTGCCAGCAGCTCAGGAGGACTTTCGGGCAATCAGCCCCAGCATTTT. Translating gives CASSSGGLSGNQPQHF.

The chain links TRBV7-2 to TRBJ1-1; D remains ambiguous. The CDR3 contains 16 residues. Trimming left V 1 base short and J 4 bases short, with 16 bases between. Germline values: CDR1 SGHTA, CDR2 FQGNSA. As DNA, the CDR3 is TGTGCCAGCAGCTTAGGGTTTTTAGGAGCGGGCACTGAAGCTTTCTTT. Amino acid sequence: CASSLGFLGAGTEAFF.